The TCR beta chain described here comes from a study of T-cell memory formation after mild COVID-19. Study context: Clustering of TCRs was largely donor specific. Study-wide points: Researchers found some responding clones in pre-infection memory, a sign that cross-reactive memory joined. The CD4+ clones that contracted clustered mainly within CM and EM, and the CD8+ clones concentrated in EMRA. Contracting clones, day 15 to 85, had balanced CD4/CD8, and later expanders favored CD4+.

Each CDR3 protein is one row after TCRdb ran MiXCR on the 5' RACE reads. Of 50,000 or so distinct CDR3 sequences in the sample, approximately 9.1% were seen once. This clonotype came up a few times. Its antigen is currently unknown. The sequenced sample was PBMCs or a T cell subset sorted from them (not recorded which). The receptor was derived from an adult woman who had mild COVID-19 (a few samples of this study predate the infection). Cell type and time point are not known.

The CDR3 DNA is TGTGCCAGCAGTTTAGGGGGAACTGCCCTGAACACTGAAGCTTTCTTT. This gives the protein CASSLGGTALNTEAFF. This chain connects TRBV27 to TRBJ1-1; weak D call: TRBD1 (5 bases). Germline CDR1 reads MNHEY; CDR2 reads SMNVEV (reference sequence). The V and J ends lost 2 bases and 0 bases respectively, with 13 bases between them. This CDR3 contains 16 residues.